The 13 T cell receptor beta chains below come from one sample, sequenced in a study of T cells after posttransplantation cyclophosphamide. Measured with immunoSEQ multiplex PCR; TCRdb has only the in-frame clones, and not every one. Seen here are some 19,000 clones, approximately 92% observed once, and the top ten hold around 1.9%. Methotrexate plus calcineurin inhibitor accompanied controls' myeloablative marrow transplants; sampling was 1 year later. This specimen consisted of PBMCs, obtained approximately 370 days after allogeneic stem cell transplant with calcineurin inhibitor and methotrexate. Source of these receptors: a female patient between 30 and 40 years old who received an allogeneic stem cell transplant from an unrelated donor, was CMV-positive, and had acute and chronic GVHD. Among the T cells, some may be from the graft donor.

The chain is built from TRBV12-5 and TRBJ2-1; the match to TRBD2 covers 13 bases. The V gene end was trimmed by 6 bases and the J gene end by 4 bases; junction bases not matched to a gene: 3. Per the germline V gene, CDR1 is LGHNT and CDR2 is FRNRAP. The CDR3 is 15 residues long. CDR3 sequence: CASGLAGGGYNEQFF. The CDR3 DNA reads TGTGCTAGTGGACTAGCGGGAGGGGGGTACAATGAGCAGTTCTTC.

The genes are TRBV7-9 and TRBJ1-1; 10 bases match TRBD1. Germline trimming cut 2 bases from V and 4 bases from J; bases unmatched to any gene: 13. This CDR3 is built from 18 residues. The germline CDR1 and CDR2 sequences are SEHNR and FQNEAQ (reference sequence). DNA of the CDR3: TGTGCCAGCAGCTTACGACCTACGTCGGGACAGGGGTCCACTGAAGCTTTCTTT. Its protein product is CASSLRPTSGQGSTEAFF. Combining the CDR3 with reference TRBV7-9 and TRBJ1-1 gives the whole variable domain DTGVSQNPRHKITKRGQNVTFRCDPISEHNRLYWYRQTLGQGPEFLTYFQNEAQLEKSRLLSDRFSAERPKGSFSTLEIQRTEQGDSAMYLCASSLRPTSGQGSTEAFFGQGTRLTVV.

The chain is built from TRBV5-6 and TRBJ2-1, with 10 bases matching TRBD2. After removal of 3 bases from V and 3 bases from J, the junction contained 9 bases not matched to a gene. Germline loops: CDR1 SGHDT, CDR2 YYEEEE. The CDR3 is made up of 17 amino acids. The CDR3 is CASSSFLAGGFYNEQFF. CDR3 bases: TGTGCCAGCAGCTCTTTTTTAGCGGGAGGTTTCTACAATGAGCAGTTCTTC.

This rearrangement joins TRBV12-5 to TRBJ2-2, with TRBD2 matching over 7 bases. Germline assignment: CDR1 LGHNT and CDR2 FRNRAP. The V and J ends lost 0 bases and 4 bases, in that order; junction bases with no gene match: 5. The CDR3 sequence is 16 residues long. The CDR3 reads CASGLVTSVGTGELFF. The CDR3 nucleotides read TGTGCTAGTGGTTTGGTAACTAGCGTGGGCACCGGGGAGCTGTTTTTT.

The count of this clone is one. V gene TRBV6-4 combines with J gene TRBJ2-3; TRBD2 agrees at 7 bases. CDR1 and CDR2 (germline): MRHNA, SNTAGT. Losses at the gene ends were 4 bases for V and 4 bases for J; bases not matched to a gene: 5. This CDR3 contains 14 residues. CDR3 nucleotides: TGTGCCAGCAGTGCGGGGGAGGGCGCAGATACGCAGTATTTT. Translated, it gives CASSAGEGADTQYF.

This sequence joins TRBV9 and TRBJ2-7, with 10 nucleotides matching TRBD1. Trimming removed 0 bases from V and 2 bases from J; junction bases left unmatched: 5. CDR3 length equals 16 residues. Germline loops: CDR1 SGDLS, CDR2 YYNGEE. CDR3 in amino acids: CASSVGLGTGAYEQYF. The CDR3 DNA reads as TGTGCCAGCAGCGTAGGTCTCGGGACAGGGGCCTACGAGCAGTACTTC.

This clone was counted between two and nine times. J is TRBJ1-3 and V is TRBV13; TRBD1 agrees at 7 bases. Per the germline V gene, CDR1 is PRHDT and CDR2 is FYEKMQ (reference sequence). V trimming: 3 bases; J trimming: 4 bases; junction bases outside the gene matches: 0. The CDR3 runs to 13 residues. This chain's CDR3 is CASSLGQGNTIYF. The CDR3 coding sequence is TGTGCCAGCAGCTTGGGACAGGGAAACACCATATATTTT.

As DNA, the CDR3 is TGTGCCAGCAGTGAAAAGTTAGGGACAGGCAGAAGCTACACCTTC. It codes for CASSEKLGTGRSYTF. This chain connects TRBV6-1 to TRBJ1-2; TRBD1 aligns across 8 bases. This CDR3 contains 15 residues. V gave up 2 bases and J gave up 9 bases; unmatched junction bases: 11. Looked up from germline, CDR1 is MNHNS and CDR2 is SASEGT.

The chain couples TRBV11-2 to TRBJ1-4; 7 nucleotides align to TRBD1. Germline-derived CDR1 and CDR2 are SGHAT and FQNNGV. V shed 5 bases, J shed 0 bases, and the junction held 3 bases outside the gene matches. CDR3 length equals 15 residues. CDR3 bases: TGTGCCAGCAGCCGAGGGACAGCAACTAATGAAAAACTGTTTTTT. Residues: CASSRGTATNEKLFF.

The genes are TRBV5-3 and TRBJ1-5, with TRBD1 matching 7 bases. TRBV5-3 is an ORF for which the function is uncertain. V dropped 4 bases and J dropped 0; count of bases not matched to a gene: 10. This CDR3 comprises 17 residues. CDR3 nucleotide sequence: TGTGCCAGAAGCGTCGGACAGGACCCATATAGCAATCAGCCCCAGCATTTT. This codes for CARSVGQDPYSNQPQHF.

The chain links TRBV7-2 to TRBJ2-7; the D is unclear. Looked up from germline, CDR1 is SGHTA and CDR2 is FQGNSA. V gave up 6 bases and J gave up 7 bases, with 13 bases separating them. CDR3 length: 12 residues. CDR3 DNA sequence: TGTGCCAGCAGATCACTCGAGTGGGAGCAGTACTTC. This encodes CASRSLEWEQYF.

This chain connects TRBV9 to TRBJ2-1; 7 bases agree with TRBD1. Trimming removed 4 bases from V and 1 base from J; junction bases left unmatched: 5. CDR1 and CDR2 from the germline V gene are SGDLS and YYNGEE. This CDR3 spans 15 amino acids. CDR3 nucleotide sequence: TGTGCCAGCAGCTCCCGACAGGGATCCTACAATGAGCAGTTCTTC. Translating it yields CASSSRQGSYNEQFF.

The rearrangement links TRBV5-8 to TRBJ2-7, with a tentative D call TRBD1 (6 bases). The V gene lost 4 bases and the J gene lost 3 bases, with 17 bases spanning the gap. The CDR3 has 15 amino acids. Germline loops: CDR1 SGHTS, CDR2 YDEGEE. CDR3 DNA sequence: TGTGCCAGCAGCGCCCAGGGGATCACCCTCTACGAGCAGTACGTC. It specifies CASSAQGITLYEQYV.